This note documents a single TCR beta chain sequence. The sample belongs to a study of response to subunit inactivated influenza vaccine. Using its own MiXCR run on the RT-PCR reads, TCRdb lists one record per CDR3 protein. The profile shows more than 550,000 distinct CDR3 sequences, 10% to 12% of them singletons. Between the trimmed V and J ends, which lost 2 bases and 5 bases, there was a span of 10 bases. Germline CDR1 reads MNHEY; CDR2 reads SVGAGI. This CDR3 spans 14 amino acids. This same sample was also taken into another study, of T cells expressing NK-cell markers. From that report: Generation of TCR beta cDNA was performed by 5'RACE template switching incorporating UMIs. The TCR beta repertoires originated in sorted CD3+CD56+NKG2C+, CD3+CD56+NKG2C- and CD3+CD56-NKG2C+ T cells. Five to seven of the donors carried dominant NKG2C+ clonotypes that took up about 1.0-7.0% of their CD8+ T cells. The leading position in the CD3+CD56-NKG2C+ fraction of a handful of donors also went to these clonotypes.

The rearrangement joins TRBV6-5 to TRBJ2-4, with a weak D call TRBD1 (5 bases). Material: PBMCs from blood, obtained on the day of vaccination. The TCR sequence derives from a man between 45 and 60 years old who received an inactivated influenza vaccine. The CDR3 loop reads CASSYVGLENIQYF. CDR3 nucleotides: TGTGCCAGCAGTTACGTGGGGCTGGAAAACATTCAGTACTTC.